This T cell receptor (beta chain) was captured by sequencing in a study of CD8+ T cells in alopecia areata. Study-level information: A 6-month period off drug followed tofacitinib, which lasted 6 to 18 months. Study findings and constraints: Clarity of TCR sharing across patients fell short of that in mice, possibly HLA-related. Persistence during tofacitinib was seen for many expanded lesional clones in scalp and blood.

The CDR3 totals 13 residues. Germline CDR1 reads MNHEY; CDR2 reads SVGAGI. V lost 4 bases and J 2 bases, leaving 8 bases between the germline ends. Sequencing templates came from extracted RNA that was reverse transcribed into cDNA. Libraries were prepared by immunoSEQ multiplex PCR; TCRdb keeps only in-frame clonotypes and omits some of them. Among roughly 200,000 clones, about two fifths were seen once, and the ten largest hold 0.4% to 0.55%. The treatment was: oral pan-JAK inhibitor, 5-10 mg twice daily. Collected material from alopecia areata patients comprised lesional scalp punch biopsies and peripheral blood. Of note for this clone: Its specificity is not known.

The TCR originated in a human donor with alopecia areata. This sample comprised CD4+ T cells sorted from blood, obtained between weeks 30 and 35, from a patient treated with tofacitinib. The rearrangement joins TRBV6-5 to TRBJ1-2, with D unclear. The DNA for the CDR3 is TGTGCCAGCAGTTCCGGACGGAACTATGGCTACACCTTC. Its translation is CASSSGRNYGYTF.